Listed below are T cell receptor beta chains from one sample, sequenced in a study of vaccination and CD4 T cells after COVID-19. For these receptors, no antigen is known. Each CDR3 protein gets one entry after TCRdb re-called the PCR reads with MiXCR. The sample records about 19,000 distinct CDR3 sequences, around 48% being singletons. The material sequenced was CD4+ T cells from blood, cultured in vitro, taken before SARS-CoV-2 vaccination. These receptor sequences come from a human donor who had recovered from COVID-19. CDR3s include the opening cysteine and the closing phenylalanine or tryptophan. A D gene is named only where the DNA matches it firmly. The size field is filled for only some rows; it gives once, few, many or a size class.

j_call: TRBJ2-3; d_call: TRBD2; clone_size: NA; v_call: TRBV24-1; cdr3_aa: CATSDDGPSGGETDTQYF; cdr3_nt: TGTGCCACCAGTGACGACGGACCTAGCGGGGGGGAAACAGATACGCAGTATTTT
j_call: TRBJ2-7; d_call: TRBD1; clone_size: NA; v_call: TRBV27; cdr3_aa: CASRETGGRYEQYF; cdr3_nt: TGTGCCAGCAGGGAGACAGGGGGGCGCTACGAGCAGTACTTC
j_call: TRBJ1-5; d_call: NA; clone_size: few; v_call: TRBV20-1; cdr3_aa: CSARDIGNQPQHF; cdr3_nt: TGCAGTGCTAGAGACATCGGGAATCAGCCCCAGCATTTT
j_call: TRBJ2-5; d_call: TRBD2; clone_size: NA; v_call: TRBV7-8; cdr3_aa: CASSPSASGQETQYF; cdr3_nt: TGTGCCAGCAGCCCAAGCGCTAGCGGCCAAGAGACCCAGTACTTC
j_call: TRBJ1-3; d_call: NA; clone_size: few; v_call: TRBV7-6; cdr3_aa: CASSLRSRTGNTIYF; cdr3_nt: TGTGCCAGCAGCTTACGCAGTAGGACTGGAAACACCATATATTTT
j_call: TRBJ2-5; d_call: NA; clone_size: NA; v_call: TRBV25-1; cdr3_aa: CASRGTPQETQYF; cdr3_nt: TGTGCCAGCAGGGGGACTCCCCAAGAGACCCAGTACTTC
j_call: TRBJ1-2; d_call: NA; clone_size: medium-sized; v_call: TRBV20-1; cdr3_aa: CSAPTPSTLNYGYTF; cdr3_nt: TGCAGTGCTCCCACCCCGTCCACGCTGAACTATGGCTACACCTTC
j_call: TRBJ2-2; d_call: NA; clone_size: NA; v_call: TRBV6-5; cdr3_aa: CASSFRNTGELFF; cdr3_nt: TGTGCCAGCAGTTTTCGGAACACCGGGGAGCTGTTTTTT
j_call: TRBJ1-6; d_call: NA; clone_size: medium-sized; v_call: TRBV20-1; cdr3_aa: CSAGGGAGSSYNSPLHF; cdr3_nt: TGCAGTGCTGGAGGAGGTGCAGGGAGCTCCTATAATTCACCCCTCCACTTT
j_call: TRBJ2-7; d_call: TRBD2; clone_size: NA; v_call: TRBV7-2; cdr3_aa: CASSRLAGDDEQYF; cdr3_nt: TGTGCCAGCAGCAGACTAGCGGGGGACGACGAGCAGTACTTC
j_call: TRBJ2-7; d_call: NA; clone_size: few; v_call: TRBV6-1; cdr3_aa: CASLFSGLFEQYF; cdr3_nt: TGTGCCAGCCTGTTTTCCGGTTTGTTCGAGCAGTACTTC
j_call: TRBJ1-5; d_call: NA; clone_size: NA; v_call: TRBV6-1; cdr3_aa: CASSQNGDTQHF; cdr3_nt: TGTGCCAGCAGCCAGAACGGGGATACCCAGCATTTT
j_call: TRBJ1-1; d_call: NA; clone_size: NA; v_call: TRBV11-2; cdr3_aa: CASSLAGMNTEAFF; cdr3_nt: TGTGCCAGCAGCTTAGCAGGGATGAACACTGAAGCTTTCTTT
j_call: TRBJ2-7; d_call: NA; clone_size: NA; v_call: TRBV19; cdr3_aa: CASRRIPDTAYEQYF; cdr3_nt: TGTGCCAGTAGAAGAATCCCCGACACAGCCTACGAGCAGTACTTC
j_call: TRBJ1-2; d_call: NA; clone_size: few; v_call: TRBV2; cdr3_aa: CASILGRGNYGYTF; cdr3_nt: TGTGCCAGCATACTGGGGAGAGGAAACTATGGCTACACCTTC
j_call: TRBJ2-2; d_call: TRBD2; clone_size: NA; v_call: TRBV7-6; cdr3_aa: CASSARTSGGPNTGELFF; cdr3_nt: TGTGCCAGCAGCGCCCGGACTAGCGGGGGACCTAACACCGGGGAGCTGTTTTTT
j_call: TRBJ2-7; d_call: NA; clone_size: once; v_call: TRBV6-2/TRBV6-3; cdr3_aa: CASSYHTGAGYSYEQYF; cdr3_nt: TGTGCCAGCAGTTACCACACCGGGGCCGGTTACTCCTACGAGCAGTACTTC
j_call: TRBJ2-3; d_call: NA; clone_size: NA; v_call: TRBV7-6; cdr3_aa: CASSARGDPTDTQYF; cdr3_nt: TGTGCCAGCAGCGCAAGGGGCGACCCCACAGATACGCAGTATTTT
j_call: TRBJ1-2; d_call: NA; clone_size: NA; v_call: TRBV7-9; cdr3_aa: CASSLEKGLYGYTF; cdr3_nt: TGTGCCAGCAGCTTAGAGAAAGGACTCTATGGCTACACCTTC
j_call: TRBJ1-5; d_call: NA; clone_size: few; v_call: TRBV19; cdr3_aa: CASSIGLHSNQPQHF; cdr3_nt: TGTGCCAGTAGTATCGGACTTCATAGCAATCAGCCCCAGCATTTT
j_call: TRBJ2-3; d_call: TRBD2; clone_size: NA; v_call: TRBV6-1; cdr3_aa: CAILAGGQDTQYF; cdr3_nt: TGTGCCATCTTAGCGGGGGGGCAAGATACGCAGTATTTT
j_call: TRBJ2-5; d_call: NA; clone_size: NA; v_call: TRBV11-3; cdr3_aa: CASSFSRSQETQYF; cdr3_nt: TGTGCCAGCAGCTTCAGCCGGAGCCAAGAGACCCAGTACTTC
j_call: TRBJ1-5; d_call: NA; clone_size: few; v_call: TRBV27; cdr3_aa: CASSLRQGNQPQHF; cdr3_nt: TGTGCCAGCAGTCTACGACAGGGCAATCAGCCCCAGCATTTT
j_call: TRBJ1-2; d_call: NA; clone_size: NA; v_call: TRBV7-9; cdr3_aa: CASSVTEAYGYTF; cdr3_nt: TGTGCCAGCAGCGTTACAGAAGCCTATGGCTACACCTTC